The present T cell receptor beta chain was sequenced within a study of shared clonotypes between healthy human individuals. As defined, naive CD8 cells were CD45RO-negative and positively selected for CCR7, with terminally differentiated effector memory CD45RA+ cells excluded. Authors' data handling: ImmunoSEQ only sent back junction sequences with no quality scores, so filtering was done differently. Method: immunoSEQ multiplex PCR; TCRdb's copy keeps in-frame clones and lacks some. The DNA was the basis for D and trimming; V, J and clone size are from that table. Here the sample spans millions of clones, roughly 91% being singletons. A note on this clone: Antigen: not known.

Per the germline V gene, CDR1 is MNHNS and CDR2 is SASEGT. J was trimmed by 5 bases and V by 0 bases; bases with no gene match: 18. The length of the CDR3 is 19 residues. Study findings and constraints: Investigators expected sequencing depth to affect clonotype sharing among donors.

The clonotype comes from a man younger than 35 in good health. Some clones in this sample may be carry-over from other donors' samples. Sequencing input: naive CD8+ T cells from PBMCs. The chain uses TRBV6-1 and TRBJ1-2; 7 bases are a match to TRBD1. CDR3 in amino acids: CASSEAGKGQTLYWYGYTF. CDR3 sequence (DNA): TGTGCCAGCAGTGAAGCGGGGAAGGGACAGACACTCTATTGGTATGGCTACACCTTC.